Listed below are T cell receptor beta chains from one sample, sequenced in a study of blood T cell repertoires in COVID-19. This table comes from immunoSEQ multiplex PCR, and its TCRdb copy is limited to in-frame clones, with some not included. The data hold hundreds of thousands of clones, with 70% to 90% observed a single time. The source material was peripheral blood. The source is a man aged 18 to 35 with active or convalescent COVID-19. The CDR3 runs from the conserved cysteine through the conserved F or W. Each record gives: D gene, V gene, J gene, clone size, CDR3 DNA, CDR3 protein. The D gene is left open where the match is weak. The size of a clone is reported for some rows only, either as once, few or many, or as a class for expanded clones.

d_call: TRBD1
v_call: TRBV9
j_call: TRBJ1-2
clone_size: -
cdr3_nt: TGTGCCAGCAGCGAACGGGACAGGGGAGGGGTAAGCTACACCTTC
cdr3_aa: CASSERDRGGVSYTF

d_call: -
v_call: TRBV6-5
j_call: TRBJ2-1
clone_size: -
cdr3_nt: TGTGCCAGCAGTTGGGATACTAGTTACAATGAGCAGTTCTTC
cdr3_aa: CASSWDTSYNEQFF

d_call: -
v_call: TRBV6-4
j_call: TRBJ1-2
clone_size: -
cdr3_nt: TGTGCCAGCAGTGATGGAACAGGGCTGGGGGACTACACCTTC
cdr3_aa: CASSDGTGLGDYTF

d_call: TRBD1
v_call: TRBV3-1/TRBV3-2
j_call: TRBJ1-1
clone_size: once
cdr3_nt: TGTGCCAGCAGCCAAGAGGGGACAGTCTCTGAAGCTTTCTTT
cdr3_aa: CASSQEGTVSEAFF

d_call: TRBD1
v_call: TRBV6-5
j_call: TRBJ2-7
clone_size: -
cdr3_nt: TGTGCCAGCAGATTGACAGGGTCCTACGAGCAGTACTTC
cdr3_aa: CASRLTGSYEQYF

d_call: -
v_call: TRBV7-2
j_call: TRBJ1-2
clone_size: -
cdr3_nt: TGTGCCAGCAGCTTAAATTATTGGAGCCACTATGGCTACACCTTC
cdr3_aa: CASSLNYWSHYGYTF

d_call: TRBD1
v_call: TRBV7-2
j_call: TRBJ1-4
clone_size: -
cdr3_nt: TGTGCCAGCAGCCCTAGGACAGGGCATGAAAAACTGTTTTTT
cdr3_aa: CASSPRTGHEKLFF

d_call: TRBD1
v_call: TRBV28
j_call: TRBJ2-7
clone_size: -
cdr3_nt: TGTGCCAGCAGTTTATTCCAGGACAGGTCAAAAGGGGAGCAGTACTTC
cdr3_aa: CASSLFQDRSKGEQYF

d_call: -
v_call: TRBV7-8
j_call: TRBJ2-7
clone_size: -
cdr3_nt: TGTGCCAGCAGCCCCGAAATGGGGCGCGAGCAGTACTTC
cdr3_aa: CASSPEMGREQYF

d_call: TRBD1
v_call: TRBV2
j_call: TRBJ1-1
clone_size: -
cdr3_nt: TGTGCCGGTGACAGGGGCGACACTGAAGCTTTCTTT
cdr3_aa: CAGDRGDTEAFF

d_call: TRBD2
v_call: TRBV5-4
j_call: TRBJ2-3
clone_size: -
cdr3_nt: TGTGCCAGCAGCCGGGCCGGGGGGGCCGTGGATACGCAGTATTTT
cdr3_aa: CASSRAGGAVDTQYF

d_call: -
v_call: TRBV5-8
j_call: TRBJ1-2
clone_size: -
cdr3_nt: TGTGCCAGCACCCCCCGGGTATACTATGGCTACACCTTC
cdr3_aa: CASTPRVYYGYTF

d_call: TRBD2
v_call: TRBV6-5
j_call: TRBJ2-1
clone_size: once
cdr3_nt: TGTGCCACGGTGATTACTAGCGGGAGTGTTAATGAGCAGTTCTTC
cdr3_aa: CATVITSGSVNEQFF

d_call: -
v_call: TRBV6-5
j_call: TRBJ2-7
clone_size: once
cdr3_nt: TGTGCCAGCACTCTTACCGACACAGCCTACGAGCAGTACTTC
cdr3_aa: CASTLTDTAYEQYF

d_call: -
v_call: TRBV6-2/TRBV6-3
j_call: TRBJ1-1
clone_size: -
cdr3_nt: TGTGCCAGCAGTTACTCCCAGGGGCCTGACACTGAAGCTTTCTTT
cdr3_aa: CASSYSQGPDTEAFF

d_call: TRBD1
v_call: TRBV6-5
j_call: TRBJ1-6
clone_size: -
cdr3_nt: TGTGCCAGCAGTTACCGGGACAGCAGGAATTCACCCCTCCACTTT
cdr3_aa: CASSYRDSRNSPLHF

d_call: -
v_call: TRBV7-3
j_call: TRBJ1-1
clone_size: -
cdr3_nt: TGTGCCAGCAGCTCCTACAGGGACACTGAAGCTTTCTTT
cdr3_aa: CASSSYRDTEAFF

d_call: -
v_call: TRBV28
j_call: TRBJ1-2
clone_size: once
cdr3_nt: TGTGCCAGCAGGGCTCTAGAGGGAGGCTACACCTTC
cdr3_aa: CASRALEGGYTF

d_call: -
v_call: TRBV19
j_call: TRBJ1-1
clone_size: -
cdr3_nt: TGTGCCAGTAGGCGGGTGAACACTGAAGCTTTCTTT
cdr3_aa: CASRRVNTEAFF

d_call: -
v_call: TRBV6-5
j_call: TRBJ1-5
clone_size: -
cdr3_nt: TGTGCCAGCGTTCGGGGTTCGCAGCCCCAGCATTTT
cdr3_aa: CASVRGSQPQHF

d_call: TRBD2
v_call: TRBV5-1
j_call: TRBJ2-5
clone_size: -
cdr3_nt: TGCGCCAGCAGCTTGGCTAGCGGGGGGCAAGAGACCCAGTACTTC
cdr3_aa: CASSLASGGQETQYF

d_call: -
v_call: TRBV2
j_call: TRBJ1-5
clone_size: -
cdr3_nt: TGTGCCAGCAGTGGACAGAGCTATAGCAATCAGCCCCAGCATTTT
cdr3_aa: CASSGQSYSNQPQHF

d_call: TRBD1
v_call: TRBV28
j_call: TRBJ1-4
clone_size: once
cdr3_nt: TGTGCCAGCAGTTTTAGGACAGGGGCTAATGAAAAACTGTTTTTT
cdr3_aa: CASSFRTGANEKLFF

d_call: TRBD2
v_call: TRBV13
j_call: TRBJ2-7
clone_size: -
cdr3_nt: TGTGCCAGCAGCCAGGGGACTAGCGGGGATGGGGAGCAGTACTTC
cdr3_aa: CASSQGTSGDGEQYF

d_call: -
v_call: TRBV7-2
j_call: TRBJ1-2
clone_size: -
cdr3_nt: TGTGCCAGCAGCCCCAGGGGAACCTATGGCTACACCTTC
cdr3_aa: CASSPRGTYGYTF

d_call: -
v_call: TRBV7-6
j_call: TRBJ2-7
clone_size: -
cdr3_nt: TGTGCCAGCAGCTTCAACAGGGACAACGAGCAGTACTTC
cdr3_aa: CASSFNRDNEQYF

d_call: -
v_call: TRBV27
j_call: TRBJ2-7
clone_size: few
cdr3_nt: TGTGCCAGCAGTCTACAGGGTACCTACGAGCAGTACTTC
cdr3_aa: CASSLQGTYEQYF

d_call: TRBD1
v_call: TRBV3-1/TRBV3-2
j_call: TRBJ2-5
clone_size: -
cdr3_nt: TGTGCCACCTCGGACAGGACGGGTAGGGAAGAGACCCAGTACTTC
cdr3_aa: CATSDRTGREETQYF

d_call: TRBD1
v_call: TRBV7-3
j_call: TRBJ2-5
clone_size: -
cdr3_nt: TGTGCCAGCAGCCCCGGGACAGCCCTCAGGGAGACCCAGTACTTC
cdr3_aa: CASSPGTALRETQYF

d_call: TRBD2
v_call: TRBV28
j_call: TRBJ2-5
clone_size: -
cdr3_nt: TGTGCCACCGAGGGGCTAGCGGAAAAATTTAAAGAGACCCAGTACTTC
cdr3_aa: CATEGLAEKFKETQYF

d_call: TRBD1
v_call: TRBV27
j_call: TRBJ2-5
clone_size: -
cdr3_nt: TGTGCCAGCAGTTTCGGCTCAGGGGGAGAGACCCAGTACTTC
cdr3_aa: CASSFGSGGETQYF

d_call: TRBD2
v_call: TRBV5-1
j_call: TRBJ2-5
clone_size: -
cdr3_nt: TGCGCCAGCAGTCGGACTAGCGGGGGGACGGAGACCCAGTACTTC
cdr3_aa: CASSRTSGGTETQYF

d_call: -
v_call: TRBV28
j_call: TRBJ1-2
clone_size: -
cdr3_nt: TGTGCCAGCAGTTCCAGGGCATATGGCTACACCTTC
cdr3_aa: CASSSRAYGYTF

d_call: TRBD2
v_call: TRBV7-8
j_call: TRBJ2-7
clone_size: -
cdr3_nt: TGTGCCAGCAGCTTACCCGCGGGGGTAATGTACGAGCAGTACTTC
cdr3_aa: CASSLPAGVMYEQYF

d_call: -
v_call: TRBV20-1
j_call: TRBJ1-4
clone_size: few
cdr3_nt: TGCAGTGCTAGTCTGAGCGATGAAAAACTGTTTTTT
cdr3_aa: CSASLSDEKLFF

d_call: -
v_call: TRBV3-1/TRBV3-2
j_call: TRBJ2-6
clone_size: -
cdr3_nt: TGTGCCAGCAGCCAAGATGGGGCAGGTTCCCATCCCTCTGGGGCCAACGTCCTGACTTTC
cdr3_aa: CASSQDGAGSHPSGANVLTF